These T cell receptor beta chains were read from a single sample in a study of early T cells in non-severe SARS-CoV-2 infection. TCRdb called the 5' RACE reads again in MiXCR, with one record for every CDR3 protein. The sample consists of over 45,000 distinct CDR3 sequences, about 10% of them appearing once. Sequencing was performed on whole blood. These receptors originate from an adult who was a healthcare worker with PCR-confirmed SARS-CoV-2 infection or an uninfected control (not recorded which). CDR3s include the opening cysteine and the closing phenylalanine or tryptophan. D genes are given only for firm matches. Clone size is stated in some rows and not others, as once, few, many or a class when expanded.

size: many
V: TRBV29-1
D: .
J: TRBJ2-5
DNA: TGCAGCGTTGAGACTACCGGGGAGACCCAGTACTTC
CDR3: CSVETTGETQYF

size: .
V: TRBV4-3
D: .
J: TRBJ1-4
DNA: TGCGCCAGCAGCCAAGATTGGACAGTAAATAATGAAAAACTGTTTTTT
CDR3: CASSQDWTVNNEKLFF

size: few
V: TRBV12-3/TRBV12-4
D: .
J: TRBJ2-1
DNA: TGTGCCAGTAGAGAGAGCTCCTACAATGAGCAGTTCTTC
CDR3: CASRESSYNEQFF

size: many
V: TRBV27
D: TRBD1
J: TRBJ2-7
DNA: TGTGCCAGCACCCTCCTAGGGCAGGGGGCCGGCGAGCAGTACTTC
CDR3: CASTLLGQGAGEQYF

size: many
V: TRBV10-3
D: .
J: TRBJ2-1
DNA: TGTGCCACCCGATCCCCAGAATCCTACAATGAGCAGTTCTTC
CDR3: CATRSPESYNEQFF

size: many
V: TRBV7-7
D: TRBD2
J: TRBJ2-1
DNA: TGTGCTAGCAGCTTACTAGCGGGAGGCCACTCCTACAATGAGCAGTTCTTC
CDR3: CASSLLAGGHSYNEQFF

size: .
V: TRBV3-1
D: TRBD1
J: TRBJ1-2
DNA: TGTGCCAGCAGCCAAGCGGGACAGGTAGCTAACTATGGCTACACCTTC
CDR3: CASSQAGQVANYGYTF

size: many
V: TRBV7-6
D: .
J: TRBJ2-1
DNA: TGTGCCAGCAGCTTAGCTCTAGGCTATGAGCAGTTCTTC
CDR3: CASSLALGYEQFF

size: many
V: TRBV7-2
D: .
J: TRBJ1-5
DNA: TGTGCCAGCAGCTTAGAGGCTAATCAGCCCCAGCATTTT
CDR3: CASSLEANQPQHF

size: many
V: TRBV29-1
D: .
J: TRBJ2-2
DNA: TGCAGCGTTGAAGATGGGGGGGAGCTGTTTTTT
CDR3: CSVEDGGELFF

size: few
V: TRBV10-3
D: TRBD1
J: TRBJ2-2
DNA: TGTGCCATCAGTGACCCCCGGGACAGGGGGCGCGAGACCGGGGAGCTGTTTTTT
CDR3: CAISDPRDRGRETGELFF

size: many
V: TRBV11-1
D: .
J: TRBJ1-1
DNA: TGTGCCAGCAGCTCGGAGTCATGGACAGAAGCTTTCTTT
CDR3: CASSSESWTEAFF

size: few
V: TRBV12-3/TRBV12-4
D: .
J: TRBJ1-1
DNA: TGTGCCAGCAGTCCTACACTCGGACAGACTGAAGCTTTCTTT
CDR3: CASSPTLGQTEAFF

size: .
V: TRBV4-3
D: TRBD1
J: TRBJ2-6
DNA: TGCGCCAGCAGCCAAGAGAGGACAGGTGACTCTGGGGCCAACGTCCTGACTTTC
CDR3: CASSQERTGDSGANVLTF

size: many
V: TRBV6-6
D: .
J: TRBJ2-7
DNA: TGTGCCAGCTCACGGGGCGGTGGGGCCTACGAGCAGTACTTC
CDR3: CASSRGGGAYEQYF

size: many
V: TRBV3-1
D: TRBD1
J: TRBJ1-3
DNA: TGTGCCAGCAGCCAAGTTCCGGCTGGACAGGGATCTGGAAACACCATATATTTT
CDR3: CASSQVPAGQGSGNTIYF

size: many
V: TRBV7-9
D: TRBD1
J: TRBJ2-5
DNA: TGTGCCAGCATCCAAACAGGGGGAGAGACCCAGTACTTC
CDR3: CASIQTGGETQYF